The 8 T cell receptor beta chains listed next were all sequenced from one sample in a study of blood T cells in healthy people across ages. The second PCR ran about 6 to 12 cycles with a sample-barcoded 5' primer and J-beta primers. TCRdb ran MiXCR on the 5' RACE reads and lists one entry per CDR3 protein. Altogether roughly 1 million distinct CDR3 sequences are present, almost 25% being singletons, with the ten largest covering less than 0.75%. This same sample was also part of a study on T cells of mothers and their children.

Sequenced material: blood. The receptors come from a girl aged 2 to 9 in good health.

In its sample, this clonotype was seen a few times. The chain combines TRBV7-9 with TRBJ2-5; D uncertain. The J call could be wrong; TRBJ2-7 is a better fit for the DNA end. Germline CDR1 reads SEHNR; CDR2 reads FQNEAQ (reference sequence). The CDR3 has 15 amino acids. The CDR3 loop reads CASSLPPGWGYEQYF. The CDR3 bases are TGTGCCAGCAGCTTACCCCCAGGTTGGGGCTACGAGCAGTACTTC.

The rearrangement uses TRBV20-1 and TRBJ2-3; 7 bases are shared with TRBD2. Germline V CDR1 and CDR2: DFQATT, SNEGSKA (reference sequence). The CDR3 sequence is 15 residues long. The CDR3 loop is CSRWGFSGSPDTQYF. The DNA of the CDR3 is TGCAGCCGCTGGGGGTTTAGCGGGTCTCCAGATACGCAGTATTTT.

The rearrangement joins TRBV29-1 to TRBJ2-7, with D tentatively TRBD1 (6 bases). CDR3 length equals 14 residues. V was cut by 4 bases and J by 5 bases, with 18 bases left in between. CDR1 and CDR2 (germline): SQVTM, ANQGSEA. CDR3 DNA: TGCAGCGTTGCCCCTTACAGGGTATCGGACGAGCAGTACTTC. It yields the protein CSVAPYRVSDEQYF.

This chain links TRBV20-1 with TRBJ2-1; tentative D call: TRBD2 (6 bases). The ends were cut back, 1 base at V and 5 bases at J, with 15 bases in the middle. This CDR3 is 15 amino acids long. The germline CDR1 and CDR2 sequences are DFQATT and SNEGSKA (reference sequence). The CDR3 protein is CSARVYRGENNEQFF. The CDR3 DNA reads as TGCAGTGCTAGAGTGTATCGCGGGGAGAACAATGAGCAGTTCTTC.

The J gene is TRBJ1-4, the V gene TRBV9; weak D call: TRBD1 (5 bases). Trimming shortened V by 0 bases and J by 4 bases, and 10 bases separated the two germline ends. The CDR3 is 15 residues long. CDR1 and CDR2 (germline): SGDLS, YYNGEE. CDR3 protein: CASSVDDRNNEKLFF. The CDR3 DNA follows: TGTGCCAGCAGCGTAGATGACAGAAATAATGAAAAACTGTTTTTT. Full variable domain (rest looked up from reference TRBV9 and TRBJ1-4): DSGVTQTPKHLITATGQRVTLRCSPRSGDLSVYWYQQSLDQGLQFLIQYYNGEERAKGNILERFSAQQFPDLHSELNLSSLELGDSALYFCASSVDDRNNEKLFFGSGTQLSVL.

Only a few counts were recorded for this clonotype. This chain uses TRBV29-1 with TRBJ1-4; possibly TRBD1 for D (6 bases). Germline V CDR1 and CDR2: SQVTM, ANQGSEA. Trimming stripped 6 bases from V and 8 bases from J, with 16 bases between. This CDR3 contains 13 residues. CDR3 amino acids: CSVGGGVDEKLFF. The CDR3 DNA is TGCAGCGTCGGAGGGGGGGTAGACGAAAAACTGTTTTTT.

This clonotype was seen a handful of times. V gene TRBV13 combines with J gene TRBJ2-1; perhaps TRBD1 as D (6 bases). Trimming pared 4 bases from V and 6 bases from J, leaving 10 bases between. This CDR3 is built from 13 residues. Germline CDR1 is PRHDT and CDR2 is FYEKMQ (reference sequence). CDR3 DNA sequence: TGTGCCAGCAGCTATCGACAGGCCAATGAGCAGTTCTTC. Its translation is CASSYRQANEQFF.

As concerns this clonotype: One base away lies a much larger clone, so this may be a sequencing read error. The DNA for the CDR3 is TGTGTCAGCGGAGACGGCTACGAGCAGTACTTC. Translation gives CVSGDGYEQYF. This chain links TRBV12-3 or TRBV12-4 with TRBJ2-7, with a possible D match to TRBD2 (5 bases). The CDR3 extends over 11 amino acids.